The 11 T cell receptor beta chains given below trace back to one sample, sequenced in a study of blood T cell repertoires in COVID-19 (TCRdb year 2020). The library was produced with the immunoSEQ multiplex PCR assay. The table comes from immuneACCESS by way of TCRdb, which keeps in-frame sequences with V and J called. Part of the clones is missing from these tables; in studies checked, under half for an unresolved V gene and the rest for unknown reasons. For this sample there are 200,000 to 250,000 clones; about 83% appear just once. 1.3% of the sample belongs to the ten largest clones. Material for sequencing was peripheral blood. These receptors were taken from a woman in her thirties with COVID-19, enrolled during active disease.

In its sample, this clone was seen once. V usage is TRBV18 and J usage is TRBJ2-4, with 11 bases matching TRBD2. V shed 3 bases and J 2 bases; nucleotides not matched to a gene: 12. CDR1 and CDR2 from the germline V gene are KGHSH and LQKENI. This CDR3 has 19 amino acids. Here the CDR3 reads CASSPSVVTSGGTKNIQYF. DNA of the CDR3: TGTGCCAGCTCACCCTCTGTCGTAACTAGCGGGGGTACCAAAAACATTCAGTACTTC.

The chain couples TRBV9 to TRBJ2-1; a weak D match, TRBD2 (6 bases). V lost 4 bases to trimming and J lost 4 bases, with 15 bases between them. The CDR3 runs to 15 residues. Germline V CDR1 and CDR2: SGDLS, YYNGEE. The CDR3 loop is CASSLDRDSYNEQFF. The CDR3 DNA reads TGTGCCAGCAGCTTGGACCGGGACTCATACAATGAGCAGTTCTTC.

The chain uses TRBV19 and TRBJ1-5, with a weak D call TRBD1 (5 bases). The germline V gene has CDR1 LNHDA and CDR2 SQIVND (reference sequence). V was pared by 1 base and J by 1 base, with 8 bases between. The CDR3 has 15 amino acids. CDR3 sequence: CASSIVQASNQPQHF. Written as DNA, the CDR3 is TGTGCCAGTAGTATAGTACAGGCGAGCAATCAGCCCCAGCATTTT. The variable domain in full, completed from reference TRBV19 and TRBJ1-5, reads DGGITQSPKYLFRKEGQNVTLSCEQNLNHDAMYWYRQDPGQGLRLIYYSQIVNDFQKGDIAEGYSVSREKKESFPLTVTSAQKNPTAFYLCASSIVQASNQPQHFGDGTRLSIL.

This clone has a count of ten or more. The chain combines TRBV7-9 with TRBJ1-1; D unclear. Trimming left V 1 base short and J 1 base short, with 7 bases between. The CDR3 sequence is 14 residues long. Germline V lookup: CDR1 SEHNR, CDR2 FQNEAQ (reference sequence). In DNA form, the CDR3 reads TGTGCCAGCAGCTTAGGTGGCCCGAACACTGAAGCTTTCTTT. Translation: CASSLGGPNTEAFF.

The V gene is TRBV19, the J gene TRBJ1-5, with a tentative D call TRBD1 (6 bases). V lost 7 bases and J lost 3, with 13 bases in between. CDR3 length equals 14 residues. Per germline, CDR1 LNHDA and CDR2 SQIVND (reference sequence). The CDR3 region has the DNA TGTGCCAGTAATACACAGGGAAACAATCAGCCCCAGCATTTT. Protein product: CASNTQGNNQPQHF.

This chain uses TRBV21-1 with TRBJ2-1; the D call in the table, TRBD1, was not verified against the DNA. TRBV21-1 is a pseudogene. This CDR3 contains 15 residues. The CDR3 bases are TGTGCCAGCAGCAAGGGCGGACAGGGGAATAATGAGCAGTTCTTC. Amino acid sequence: CASSKGGQGNNEQFF.

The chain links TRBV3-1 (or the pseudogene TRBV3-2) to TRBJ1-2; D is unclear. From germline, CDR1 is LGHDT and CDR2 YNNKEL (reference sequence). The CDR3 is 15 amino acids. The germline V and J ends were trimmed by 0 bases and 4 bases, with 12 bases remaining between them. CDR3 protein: CASSQDLRVGYGYTF. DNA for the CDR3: TGTGCCAGCAGCCAAGATCTTCGGGTCGGCTATGGCTACACCTTC.

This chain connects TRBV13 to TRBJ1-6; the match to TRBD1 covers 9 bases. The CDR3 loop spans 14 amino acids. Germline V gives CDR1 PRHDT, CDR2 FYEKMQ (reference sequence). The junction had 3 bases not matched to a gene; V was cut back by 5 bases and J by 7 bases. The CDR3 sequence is CASSKTGGNSPLHF. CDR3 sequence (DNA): TGTGCCAGCAGCAAGACAGGGGGGAATTCACCCCTCCACTTT.

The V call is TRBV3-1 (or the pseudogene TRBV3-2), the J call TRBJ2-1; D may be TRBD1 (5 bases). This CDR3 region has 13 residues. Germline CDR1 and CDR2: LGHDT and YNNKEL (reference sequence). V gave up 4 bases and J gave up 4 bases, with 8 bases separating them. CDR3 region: CASSPTDYNEQFF. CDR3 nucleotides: TGTGCCAGCAGCCCGACAGATTACAATGAGCAGTTCTTC.

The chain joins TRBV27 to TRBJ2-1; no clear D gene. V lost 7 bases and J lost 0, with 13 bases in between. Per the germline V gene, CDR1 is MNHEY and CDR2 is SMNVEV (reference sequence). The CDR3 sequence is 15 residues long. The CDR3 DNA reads TGTGCCAGCACTCCCGCCAGTGCCTCCTACAATGAGCAGTTCTTC. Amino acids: CASTPASASYNEQFF.

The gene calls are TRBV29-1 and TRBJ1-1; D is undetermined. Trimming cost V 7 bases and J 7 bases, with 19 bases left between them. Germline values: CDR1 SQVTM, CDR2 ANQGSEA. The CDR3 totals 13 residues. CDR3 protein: CSGPPRHDIEAFF. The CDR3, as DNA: TGCAGCGGACCCCCGAGACACGATATTGAAGCTTTCTTT.